A selection of T cell receptor beta chains follows, all from one sample in a study of cytomegalovirus exposure and HLA in healthy donors. Sequencing was performed with immunoSEQ multiplex PCR; in TCRdb, only in-frame clones are kept and a portion is missing. Of approximately 120,000 clones listed, about 80% are singletons. Sequencing was performed on PBMCs. These receptors originate from a female donor in good health and CMV-seronegative. Each CDR3 is given with its conserved first and last residue. Clone size is stated in some rows and not others, as once, few, many or a class when expanded.

. TRBV9 CASTSGTNTGELFF
few TRBV7-2 CASSLEGYGYTF
. TRBV19 CASSIAAPNRGLSYEQYF
. TRBV9 CASTWSSGGAGITGELFF
few TRBV11-2 CASSSPTTSRGYTF
once TRBV10-3 CAISRGQSSYEQYF
. TRBV18 CASSSTGKNTEAFF
. TRBV5-1 CASNHGGGIGEQFF
. TRBV7-2 CASSFSQGTSWAEQFF
. TRBV2 CASTITGELFF
. TRBV5-6 CASSVGQGNSGNTIYF
. TRBV6-5 CASSYELNTEAFF
. TRBV6-1 CASSEDRGLGNTIYF